Ten or more counts support the clone carrying this T cell receptor (beta chain). Its target is not known. CDR1 and CDR2 from the germline V gene are SGHDT and YYEEEE. V dropped 0 bases and J dropped 0 bases, with 10 bases sitting between them. CDR3 length: 16 amino acids. TCRdb itself ran the 5' RACE reads through MiXCR, one entry per CDR3 protein. The sample has 55,000 to 80,000 distinct CDR3 sequences, about an eighth seen once. Stated time point: longitudinal time-point 1 (baseline). Unsorted libraries were prepared from 2 million PBMCs held at -80 C. The data belong to a study of neurological immune-mediated disorders. Study-wide results and caveats: Across subjects, no CDR3 amino acid sequence appeared in expanded clones of more than one subject, a finding that suggested private repertoires in all groups.

The sample taken for sequencing was PBMCs. The genes are TRBV5-6 and TRBJ2-1; no reliable D call. The sequence was collected from a female donor with HTLV-1-associated myelopathy (HAM/TSP). The CDR3 is CASSLAWTSSYNEQFF. DNA for the CDR3: TGTGCCAGCAGCTTGGCCTGGACCTCCTCCTACAATGAGCAGTTCTTC.